The sequence of this T cell receptor beta chain was determined in a study of cytomegalovirus exposure and HLA in healthy donors. Comments on this clone: Its antigen remains unknown.

Germline lookup yields CDR1 MNHEY and CDR2 SMNVEV (reference sequence). The CDR3 runs to 15 residues. With 5 bases clipped from V and 2 bases from J, the junction kept 6 bases outside the gene matches. Overall study results and limits: CMV serostatus stood as the only immune exposure information on hand. Per a prior analysis, the majority of TCR beta V segments were productive roughly 90% or roughly 30% of the time. Across HLA loci, a later analysis found differing TCR association rates, with DRB1 most and HLA-C fewest. Presence/absence analyses assumed roughly uniform sequencing depth across donors.

The PCR employed 60 Vbeta primers together with 13 Jbeta primers. Some clones are missing from TCRdb's copy, which holds only in-frame ones; the method was immunoSEQ multiplex PCR. The sample shows about 200,000 clones, over 75% of them seen only once. The source material was PBMCs. This receptor was taken from a girl aged 2 to 9 in good health and CMV-seronegative. This chain links TRBV27 with TRBJ2-5, with TRBD1 matching 9 bases. CDR3 region: CASSRTGVEQETQYF. DNA for the CDR3: TGTGCCAGCAGTCGGACAGGGGTGGAGCAAGAGACCCAGTACTTC.